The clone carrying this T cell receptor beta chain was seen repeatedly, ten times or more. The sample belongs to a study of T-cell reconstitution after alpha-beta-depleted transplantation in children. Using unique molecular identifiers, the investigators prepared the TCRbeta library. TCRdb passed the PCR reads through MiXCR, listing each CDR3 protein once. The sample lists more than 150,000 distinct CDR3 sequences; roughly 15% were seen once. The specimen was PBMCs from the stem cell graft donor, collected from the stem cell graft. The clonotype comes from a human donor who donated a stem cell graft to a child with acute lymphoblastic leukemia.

DNA for the CDR3: TGTGCCAGCAGTCCCCCGGATGGGTCAAGCGAGCAGTACTTC. Amino acid sequence: CASSPPDGSSEQYF. This rearrangement joins TRBV12-3 or TRBV12-4 to TRBJ2-7; no definite D call. The CDR3 extends over 14 amino acids. V dropped 5 bases and J dropped 6 bases, with 17 bases sitting between them.